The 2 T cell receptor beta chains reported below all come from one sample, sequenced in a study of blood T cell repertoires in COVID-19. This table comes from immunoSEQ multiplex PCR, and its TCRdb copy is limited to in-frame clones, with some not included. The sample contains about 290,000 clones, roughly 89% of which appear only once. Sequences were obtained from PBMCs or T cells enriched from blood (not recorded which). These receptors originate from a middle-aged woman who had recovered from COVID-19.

The CDR3 DNA reads TGCGCCAGCAGCTCCCGGACAGGGGGCGCGGACACTGAAGCTTTCTTT. This gives the protein CASSSRTGGADTEAFF. V is TRBV5-1 and J is TRBJ1-1, with 11 bases aligning to TRBD1. There are 16 residues in the CDR3. The V gene end was trimmed by 3 bases and the J gene end by 3 bases; junction bases not matched to a gene: 7. Germline CDR1 and CDR2: SGHRS and YFSETQ.

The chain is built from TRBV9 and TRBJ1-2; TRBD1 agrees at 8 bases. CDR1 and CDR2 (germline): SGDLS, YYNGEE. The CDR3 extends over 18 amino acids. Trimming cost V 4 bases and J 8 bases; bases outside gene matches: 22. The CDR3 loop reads CASSSPGSGQAFWGGYTF. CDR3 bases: TGTGCCAGCAGCTCACCGGGCTCGGGACAGGCGTTCTGGGGGGGCTACACCTTC.